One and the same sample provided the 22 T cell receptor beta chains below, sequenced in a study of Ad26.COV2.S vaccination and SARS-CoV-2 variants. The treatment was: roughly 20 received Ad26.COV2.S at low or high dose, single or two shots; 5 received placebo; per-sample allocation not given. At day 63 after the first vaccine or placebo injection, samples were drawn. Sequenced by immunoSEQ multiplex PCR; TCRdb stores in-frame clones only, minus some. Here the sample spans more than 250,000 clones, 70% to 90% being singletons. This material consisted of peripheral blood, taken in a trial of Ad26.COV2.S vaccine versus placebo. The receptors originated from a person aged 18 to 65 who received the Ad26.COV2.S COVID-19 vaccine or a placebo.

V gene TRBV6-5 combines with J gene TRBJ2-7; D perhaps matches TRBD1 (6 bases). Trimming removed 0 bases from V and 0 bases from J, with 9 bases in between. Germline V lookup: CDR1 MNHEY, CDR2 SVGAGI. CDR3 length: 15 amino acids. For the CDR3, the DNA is TGTGCCAGCAGTTACTCGGCAGGGGCCTCCTACGAGCAGTACTTC. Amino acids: CASSYSAGASYEQYF.

CDR3: CASSPPFGSYNEQFF. The CDR3 bases are TGCGCCAGCAGCCCCCCTTTCGGCTCCTACAATGAGCAGTTCTTC. The chain is built from TRBV5-1 and TRBJ2-1; D not certain. The germline gives CDR1 SGHRS, CDR2 YFSETQ. CDR3 length equals 15 residues. Trimming removed 4 bases at V and 0 bases at J, with 11 bases between. Complete variable domain (other parts from reference TRBV5-1 and TRBJ2-1): KAGVTQTPRYLIKTRGQQVTLSCSPISGHRSVSWYQQTPGQGLQFLFEYFSETQRNKGNFPGRFSGRQFSNSRSEMNVSTLELGDSALYLCASSPPFGSYNEQFFGPGTRLTVL.

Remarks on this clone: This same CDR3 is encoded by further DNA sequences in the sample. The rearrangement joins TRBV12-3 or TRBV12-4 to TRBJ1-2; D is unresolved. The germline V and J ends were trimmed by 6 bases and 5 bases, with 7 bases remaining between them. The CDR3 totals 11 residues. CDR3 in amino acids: CASSPGYGYTF. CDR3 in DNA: TGTGCCAGCAGCCCTGGGTATGGCTACACCTTC.

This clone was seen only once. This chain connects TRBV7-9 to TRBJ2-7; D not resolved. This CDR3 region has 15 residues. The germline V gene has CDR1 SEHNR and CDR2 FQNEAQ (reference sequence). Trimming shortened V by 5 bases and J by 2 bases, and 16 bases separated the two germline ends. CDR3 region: CASSLGRLWPYEQYF. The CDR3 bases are TGTGCCAGCAGCCTCGGGCGGTTATGGCCCTACGAGCAGTACTTC.

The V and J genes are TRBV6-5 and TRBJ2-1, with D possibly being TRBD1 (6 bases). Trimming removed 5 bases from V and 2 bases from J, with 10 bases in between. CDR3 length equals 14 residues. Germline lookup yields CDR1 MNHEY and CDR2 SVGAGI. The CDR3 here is CASSPQGPYNEQFF. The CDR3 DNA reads TGTGCCAGCAGTCCTCAGGGGCCCTACAATGAGCAGTTCTTC.

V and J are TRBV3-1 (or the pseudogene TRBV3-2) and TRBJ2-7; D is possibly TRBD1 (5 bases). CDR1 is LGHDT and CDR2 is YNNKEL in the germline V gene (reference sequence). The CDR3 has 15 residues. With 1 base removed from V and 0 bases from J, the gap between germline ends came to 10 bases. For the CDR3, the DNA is TGTGCCAGCAGCCAAGCCGGACATAGCTCCTACGAGCAGTACTTC. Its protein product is CASSQAGHSSYEQYF.

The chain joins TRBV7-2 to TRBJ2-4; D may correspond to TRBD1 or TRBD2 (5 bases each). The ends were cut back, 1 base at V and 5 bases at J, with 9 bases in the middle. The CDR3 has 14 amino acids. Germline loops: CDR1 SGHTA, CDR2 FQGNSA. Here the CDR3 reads CASSLGGIQNIQYF. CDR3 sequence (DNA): TGTGCCAGCAGCTTAGGGGGGATTCAAAACATTCAGTACTTC.

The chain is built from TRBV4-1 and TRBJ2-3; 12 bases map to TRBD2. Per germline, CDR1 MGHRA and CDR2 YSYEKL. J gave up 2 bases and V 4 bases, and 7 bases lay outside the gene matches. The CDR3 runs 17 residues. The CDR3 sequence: CASSRQGLAGNTDTQYF. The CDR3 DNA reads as TGCGCCAGCAGCCGGCAGGGACTAGCGGGTAACACAGATACGCAGTATTTT.

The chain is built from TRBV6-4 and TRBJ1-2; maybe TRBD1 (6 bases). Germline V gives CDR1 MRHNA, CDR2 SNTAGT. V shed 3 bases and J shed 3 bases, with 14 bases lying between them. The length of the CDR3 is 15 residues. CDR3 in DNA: TGTGCCAGCAGTGAGACTGGGGGCGGTTACTATGGCTACACCTTC. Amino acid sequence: CASSETGGGYYGYTF.

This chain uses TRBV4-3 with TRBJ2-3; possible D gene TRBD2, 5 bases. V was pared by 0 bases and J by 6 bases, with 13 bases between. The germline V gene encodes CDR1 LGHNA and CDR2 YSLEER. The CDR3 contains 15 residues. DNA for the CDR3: TGCGCCAGCAGCCAAGATCGGTGGACTGTGGATACGCAGTATTTT. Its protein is CASSQDRWTVDTQYF.

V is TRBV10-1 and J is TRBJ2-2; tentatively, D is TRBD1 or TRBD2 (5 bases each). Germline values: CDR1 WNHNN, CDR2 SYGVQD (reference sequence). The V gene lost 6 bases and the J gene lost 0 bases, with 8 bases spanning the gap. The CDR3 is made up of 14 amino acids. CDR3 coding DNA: TGCGCCAGCAGGGGACCGTCGAACACCGGGGAGCTGTTTTTT. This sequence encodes CASRGPSNTGELFF.

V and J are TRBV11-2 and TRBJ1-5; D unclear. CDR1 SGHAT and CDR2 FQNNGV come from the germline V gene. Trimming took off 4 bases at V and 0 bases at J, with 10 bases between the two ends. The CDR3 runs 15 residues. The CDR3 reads CASSSSTYSNQPQHF. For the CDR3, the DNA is TGTGCCAGCAGCTCCTCGACCTATAGCAATCAGCCCCAGCATTTT.

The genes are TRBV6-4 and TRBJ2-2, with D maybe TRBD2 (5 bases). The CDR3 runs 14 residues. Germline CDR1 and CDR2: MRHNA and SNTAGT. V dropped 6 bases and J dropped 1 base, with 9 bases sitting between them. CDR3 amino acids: CASRAERNTGELFF. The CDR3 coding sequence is TGTGCCAGCAGAGCGGAGCGGAACACCGGGGAGCTGTTTTTT.

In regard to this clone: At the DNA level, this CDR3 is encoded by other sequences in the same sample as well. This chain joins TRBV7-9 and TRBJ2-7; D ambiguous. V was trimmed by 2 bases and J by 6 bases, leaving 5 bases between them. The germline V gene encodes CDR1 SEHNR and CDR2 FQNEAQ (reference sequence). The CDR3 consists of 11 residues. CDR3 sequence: CASSLSGEQYF. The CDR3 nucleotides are TGTGCCAGCAGCTTATCGGGCGAGCAGTACTTC.

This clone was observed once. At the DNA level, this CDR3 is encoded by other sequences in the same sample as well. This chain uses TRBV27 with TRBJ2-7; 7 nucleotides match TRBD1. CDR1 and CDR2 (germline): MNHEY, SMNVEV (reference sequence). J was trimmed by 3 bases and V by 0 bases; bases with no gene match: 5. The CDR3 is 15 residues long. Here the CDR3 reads CASSLSPDRDYEQYF. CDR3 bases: TGTGCCAGCAGTTTATCTCCCGACAGGGACTACGAGCAGTACTTC.

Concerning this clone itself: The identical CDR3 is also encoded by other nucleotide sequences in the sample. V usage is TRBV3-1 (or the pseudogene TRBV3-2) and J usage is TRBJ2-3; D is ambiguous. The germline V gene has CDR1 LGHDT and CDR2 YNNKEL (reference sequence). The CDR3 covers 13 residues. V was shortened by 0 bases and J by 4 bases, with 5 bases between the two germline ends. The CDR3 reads CASSQEGSDTQYF. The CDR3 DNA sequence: TGTGCCAGCAGCCAAGAGGGCTCAGATACGCAGTATTTT.

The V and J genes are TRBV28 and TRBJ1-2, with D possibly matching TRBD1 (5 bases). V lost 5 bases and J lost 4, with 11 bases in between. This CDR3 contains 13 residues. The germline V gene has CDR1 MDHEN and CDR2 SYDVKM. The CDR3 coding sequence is TGTGCCAGCAGTGCCGACAGACTCTATGGCTACACCTTC. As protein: CASSADRLYGYTF.

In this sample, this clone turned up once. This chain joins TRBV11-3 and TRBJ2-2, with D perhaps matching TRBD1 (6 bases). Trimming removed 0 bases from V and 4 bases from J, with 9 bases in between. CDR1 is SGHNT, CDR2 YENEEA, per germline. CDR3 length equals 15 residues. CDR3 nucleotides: TGTGCCAGCAGCTTAGAACAGGGACGCACCGGGGAGCTGTTTTTT. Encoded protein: CASSLEQGRTGELFF.

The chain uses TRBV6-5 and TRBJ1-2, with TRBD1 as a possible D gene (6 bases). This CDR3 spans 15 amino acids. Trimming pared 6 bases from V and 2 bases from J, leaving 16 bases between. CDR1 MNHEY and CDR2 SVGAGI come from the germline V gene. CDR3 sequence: CASRFTQTGNYGYTF. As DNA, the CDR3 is TGTGCCAGCAGATTTACCCAGACAGGAAACTATGGCTACACCTTC.

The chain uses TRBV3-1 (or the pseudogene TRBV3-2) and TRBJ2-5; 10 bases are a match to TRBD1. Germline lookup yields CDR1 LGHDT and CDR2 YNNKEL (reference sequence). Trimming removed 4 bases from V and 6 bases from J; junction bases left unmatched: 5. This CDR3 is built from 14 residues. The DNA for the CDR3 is TGTGCCAGCAGCCGAAGGGACAGGGGACAGACCCAGTACTTC. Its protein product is CASSRRDRGQTQYF.

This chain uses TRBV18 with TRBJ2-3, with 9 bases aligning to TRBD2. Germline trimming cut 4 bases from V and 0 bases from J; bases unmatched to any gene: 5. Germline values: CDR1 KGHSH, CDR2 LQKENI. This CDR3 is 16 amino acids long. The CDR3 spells CASSLLAGTSTDTQYF. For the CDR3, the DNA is TGTGCCAGCTCACTTCTAGCGGGAACTAGCACAGATACGCAGTATTTT.

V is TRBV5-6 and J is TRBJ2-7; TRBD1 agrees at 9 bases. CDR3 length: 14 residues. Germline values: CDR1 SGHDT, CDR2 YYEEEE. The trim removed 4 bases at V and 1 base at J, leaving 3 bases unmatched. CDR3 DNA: TGTGCCAGCAGCGGGGGGACAGGGTCCTACGAGCAGTACTTC. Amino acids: CASSGGTGSYEQYF.